The 15 T cell receptor beta chains presented below share a single source sample, sequenced in a study of T cells in tumors after PD-1 blockade. Sequencing used immunoSEQ multiplex PCR; TCRdb keeps in-frame clones, though not all of them. The table has just under 65,000 clones, about 74% seen once; the top ten hold around 5%. Sequencing was performed on PBMCs, taken after anti-PD-1 treatment. The source is a human donor with basal cell carcinoma.

The chain combines TRBV30 with TRBJ1-5; 7 bases are a match to TRBD1. Trimming at V came to 5 bases and at J to 2 bases, leaving 3 bases not matched to a gene. The CDR3 is 13 amino acids. Per the germline V gene, CDR1 is GTSNPN and CDR2 is SVGIG (reference sequence). The CDR3 bases are TGTGCCTGGGACACAGGGGGCAATCAGCCCCAGCATTTT. It codes for CAWDTGGNQPQHF.

The V and J genes are TRBV10-2 and TRBJ2-7, with D hard to call. From germline, CDR1 is WSHSY and CDR2 SAAADI. The CDR3 contains 13 residues. Trimming removed 2 bases from V and 3 bases from J, with 8 bases in between. DNA of the CDR3: TGCGCCAGCAGTGAGGAACCGGTCTACGAGCAGTACTTC. It translates to CASSEEPVYEQYF.

V gene TRBV9 combines with J gene TRBJ1-2, with a weak D call TRBD1 (6 bases). The CDR3 has 15 amino acids. CDR1 SGDLS and CDR2 YYNGEE come from the germline V gene. V was cut by 0 bases and J by 2 bases, with 11 bases left in between. The CDR3 protein is CASSVALQGNYGYTF. CDR3 DNA: TGTGCCAGCAGCGTAGCTTTACAGGGCAACTATGGCTACACCTTC.

V and J are TRBV2 and TRBJ2-7; D may be TRBD1 or TRBD2 (6 bases each). Per germline, CDR1 SNHLY and CDR2 FYNNEI. Trimming took 10 bases from V and 0 from J, leaving 16 bases between them. The CDR3 runs 14 residues. The CDR3 sequence: CATLEGGHSYEQYF. CDR3 sequence (DNA): TGTGCCACCCTGGAGGGGGGCCACTCCTACGAGCAGTACTTC. The full variable domain, in which reference TRBV2 and TRBJ2-7 provide the parts outside the CDR3, is EPEVTQTPSHQVTQMGQEVILRCVPISNHLYFYWYRQILGQKVEFLVSFYNNEISEKSEIFDDQFSVERPDGSNFTLKIRSTKLEDSAMYFCATLEGGHSYEQYFGPGTRLTVT.

V gene TRBV28 combines with J gene TRBJ2-4, with 7 bases that match TRBD1. Germline trimming cut 3 bases from V and 7 bases from J; bases unmatched to any gene: 9. The CDR3 has 15 amino acids. Germline V lookup: CDR1 MDHEN, CDR2 SYDVKM. CDR3 DNA sequence: TGTGCCAGCAGTTTGCTCTCACAGGGGACGAACATTCAGTACTTC. Its protein product is CASSLLSQGTNIQYF.

The chain joins TRBV24-1 to TRBJ1-4, with D unresolved. CDR3 size: 15 residues. Between the trimmed V and J ends, which lost 3 bases and 3 bases, there was a span of 10 bases. Germline CDR1 is KGHDR and CDR2 is SFDVKD. The chain's CDR3 is CATSDARSANEKLFF. The CDR3 DNA reads as TGTGCCACCAGTGATGCCCGGTCGGCTAATGAAAAACTGTTTTTT.

The V call is TRBV6-5, the J call TRBJ1-2; D unclear. The CDR3 totals 15 residues. V was shortened by 8 bases and J by 5 bases, with 21 bases between the two germline ends. Germline V CDR1 and CDR2: MNHEY, SVGAGI. Here the CDR3 reads CASLGQASPGYGYTF. The CDR3 region has the DNA TGTGCCAGCCTCGGGCAGGCCTCCCCTGGTTATGGCTACACCTTC.

The chain has TRBV10-3 and TRBJ1-5, with no clear D. The CDR3 runs to 14 residues. The V end was cut by 2 bases, the J end by 2 bases, with 7 bases between. Germline V gives CDR1 ENHRY, CDR2 SYGVKD. CDR3 residues: CAISEDGGNQPQHF. The CDR3 coding sequence is TGTGCCATCAGTGAGGACGGGGGCAATCAGCCCCAGCATTTT.

The sample holds a few counts of this clone. For the CDR3, the DNA is TGTGCCAGCATTACGGGGGAGTATGAAAAACTGTTTTTT. Residues: CASITGEYEKLFF. The chain combines TRBV2 with TRBJ1-4; D may be TRBD1 (5 bases). The V end lost 7 bases, the J end lost 6 bases, and 12 bases lay between the germline ends. CDR3 length equals 13 residues. Germline CDR1 reads SNHLY; CDR2 reads FYNNEI.

This clone was found a few times. The chain links TRBV3-1 (or the pseudogene TRBV3-2) to TRBJ1-5, with 9 bases matching TRBD1. CDR1 is LGHDT, CDR2 YNNKEL, per germline (reference sequence). CDR3 size: 15 residues. V was pared by 4 bases and J by 8 bases, with 9 bases of the junction left unmatched. The CDR3 DNA sequence: TGTGCCAGCAGCCTTGGACAGGGGATTAGGGAGCCCCAGCATTTT. It specifies CASSLGQGIREPQHF.

This clone has just a few counts. The chain has TRBV29-1 and TRBJ2-2; no firm D call. V lost 7 bases and J 0 bases, leaving 6 bases between the germline ends. Looked up from germline, CDR1 is SQVTM and CDR2 is ANQGSEA. The CDR3 has 12 residues. The CDR3 DNA reads TGCAGCGCAGAGCCGAACACCGGGGAGCTGTTTTTT. Encoded protein: CSAEPNTGELFF.

On this clone: Its ends do not fully match the called genes, so a read error is possible. CDR3 sequence (DNA): TGCAGCGCCTGGAGCGGAAACACCGGTGAGCTGTTTTTT. Amino acids: CSAWSGNTGELFF. The genes are TRBV29-1 and TRBJ2-2, with a tentative D call TRBD2 (5 bases). Germline V gene lookup returns CDR1 SQVTM and CDR2 ANQGSEA. The CDR3 runs 13 residues.

This clone was observed a few times. The V call is TRBV12-5, the J call TRBJ2-1; 12 positions agree with TRBD2. The CDR3 is 18 residues long. J gave up 0 bases and V 6 bases, and 9 bases lay outside the gene matches. Germline V lookup: CDR1 LGHNT, CDR2 FRNRAP. The CDR3: CASGRPGLAGLSYNEQFF. The CDR3 region has the DNA TGTGCTAGTGGCCGTCCGGGACTAGCGGGCCTCTCCTACAATGAGCAGTTCTTC.

This clone was detected a few times. The genes are TRBV6-1 and TRBJ2-2; D is unresolved. The germline CDR1 and CDR2 sequences are MNHNS and SASEGT. V was pared by 3 bases and J by 2 bases, with 7 bases between. The CDR3 runs to 14 residues. The CDR3 reads CASSDSYNTGELFF. The CDR3 nucleotides are TGTGCCAGCAGTGACAGCTACAACACCGGGGAGCTGTTTTTT.

As DNA, the CDR3 is TGTGCCTGGAGTACCCGGTGGGGGGCAACTAATGAAAAACTGTTTTTT. It translates to CAWSTRWGATNEKLFF. The gene calls are TRBV30 and TRBJ1-4; tentative D call: TRBD1 (5 bases). Trimming removed 2 bases from V and 0 bases from J, with 13 bases in between. The CDR3 extends over 16 amino acids. Germline loops: CDR1 GTSNPN, CDR2 SVGIG (reference sequence).